This TCR beta chain is from a study of neoadjuvant anti-PD-1 for oral cavity cancer. For the study at large: Patients without progression got a fourth dose around day 43. General study findings and limits: Higher pretreatment blood Treg/Th17 ratios correlated with higher pretreatment blood and lower post-treatment tumor TCRbeta clonality.

Method: immunoSEQ multiplex PCR; TCRdb's copy keeps in-frame clones and lacks some. The repertoire has over 1,400 clones, around three fifths of them found once; the top ten carry around 17%. Trimming removed 4 bases from V and 2 bases from J, with 6 bases in between. The CDR3 covers 12 residues. Per germline, CDR1 SQVTM and CDR2 ANQGSEA. In the case of this clone: The antigen remains unidentified.

Indicated time point: after neoadjuvant nivolumab, at surgical resection. Source: tumor tissue, taken after nivolumab (anti-PD-1) treatment. The chain employs TRBV29-1 and TRBJ1-5; a weak D match, TRBD1 (6 bases). The TCR comes from a person between 40 and 85 years old with oral cavity squamous cell carcinoma. The CDR3 protein is CSVGGRNQPQHF. The CDR3 DNA is TGCAGCGTTGGGGGGCGCAATCAGCCCCAGCATTTT.